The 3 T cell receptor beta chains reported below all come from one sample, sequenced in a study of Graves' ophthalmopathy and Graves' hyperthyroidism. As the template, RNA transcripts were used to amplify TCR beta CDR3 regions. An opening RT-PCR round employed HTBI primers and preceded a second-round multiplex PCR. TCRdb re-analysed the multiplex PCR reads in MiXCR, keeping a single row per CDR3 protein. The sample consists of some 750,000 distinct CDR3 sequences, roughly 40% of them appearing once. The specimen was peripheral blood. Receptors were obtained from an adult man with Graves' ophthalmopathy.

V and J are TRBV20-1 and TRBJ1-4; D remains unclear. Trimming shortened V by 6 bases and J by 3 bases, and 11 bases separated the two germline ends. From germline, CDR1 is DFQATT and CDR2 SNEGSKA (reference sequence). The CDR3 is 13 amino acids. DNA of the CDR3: TGCAGTGCCCTACTTCGCTCTAATGAAAAACTGTTTTTT. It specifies CSALLRSNEKLFF.

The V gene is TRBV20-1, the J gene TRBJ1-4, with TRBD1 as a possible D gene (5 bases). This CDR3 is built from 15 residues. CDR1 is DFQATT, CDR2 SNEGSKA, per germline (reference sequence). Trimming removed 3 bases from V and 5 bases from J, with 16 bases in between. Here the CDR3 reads CSASRLAGENEKLFF. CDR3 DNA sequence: TGCAGTGCTAGCAGACTAGCGGGGGAGAATGAAAAACTGTTTTTT.

CDR3 protein: CSAREGGASNQPQHF. In DNA form, the CDR3 reads TGCAGTGCTAGAGAGGGTGGGGCCAGCAATCAGCCCCAGCATTTT. This chain links TRBV20-1 with TRBJ1-5; the D gene is possibly TRBD1 (5 bases). The CDR3 runs 15 residues. Trimming removed 0 bases from V and 1 base from J, with 10 bases in between. Germline CDR1 reads DFQATT; CDR2 reads SNEGSKA (reference sequence).